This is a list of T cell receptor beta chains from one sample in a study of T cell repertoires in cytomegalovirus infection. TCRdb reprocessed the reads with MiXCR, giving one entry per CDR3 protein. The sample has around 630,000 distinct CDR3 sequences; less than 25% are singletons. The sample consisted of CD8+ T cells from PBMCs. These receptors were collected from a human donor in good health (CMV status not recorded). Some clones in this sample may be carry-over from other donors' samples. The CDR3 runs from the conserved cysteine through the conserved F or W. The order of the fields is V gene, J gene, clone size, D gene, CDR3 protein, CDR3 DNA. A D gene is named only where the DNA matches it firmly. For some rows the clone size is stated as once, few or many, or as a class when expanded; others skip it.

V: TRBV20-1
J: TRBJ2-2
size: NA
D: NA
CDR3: CSAPDIQVTGELFF
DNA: TGCAGTGCCCCAGATATACAGGTCACCGGGGAGCTGTTTTTT

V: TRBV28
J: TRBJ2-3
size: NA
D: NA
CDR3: CATLSVRQGTDTQYF
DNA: TGTGCCACCCTCTCGGTTCGTCAGGGCACAGATACGCAGTATTTT

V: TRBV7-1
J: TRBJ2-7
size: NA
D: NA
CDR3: CASSSTVAIEQYF
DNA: TGTGCCAGCAGCTCGACAGTGGCGATCGAGCAGTACTTC

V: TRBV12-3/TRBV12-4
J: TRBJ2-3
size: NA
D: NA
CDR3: CASSFGRVTDTQYF
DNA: TGTGCCAGCAGTTTTGGTAGGGTCACAGATACGCAGTATTTT

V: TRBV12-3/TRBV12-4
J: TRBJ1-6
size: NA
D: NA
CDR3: CASSPSPPSPLHF
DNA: TGTGCCAGCAGTCCCTCCCCCCCGTCACCCCTCCACTTT

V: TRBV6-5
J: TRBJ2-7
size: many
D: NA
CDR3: CASRAPGLEQYF
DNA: TGTGCCAGCAGGGCCCCCGGTCTCGAGCAGTACTTC

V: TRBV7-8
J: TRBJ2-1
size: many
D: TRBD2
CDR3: CASSPSGGTYNEQFF
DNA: TGTGCCAGCAGCCCAAGCGGGGGGACGTACAATGAGCAGTTCTTC

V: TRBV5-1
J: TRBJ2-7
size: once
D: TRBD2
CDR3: CASSSGLARRSYEQYF
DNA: TGCGCCAGCAGCTCGGGACTAGCGAGGAGGTCCTACGAGCAGTACTTC

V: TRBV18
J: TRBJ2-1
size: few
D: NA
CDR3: CASSPPNRGSYNEQFF
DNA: TGTGCCAGCTCACCACCGAATAGGGGTTCCTACAATGAGCAGTTCTTC

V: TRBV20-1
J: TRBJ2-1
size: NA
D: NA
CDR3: CSASSLMAHTYNEQFF
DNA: TGCAGTGCCAGTTCATTGATGGCCCACACCTACAATGAGCAGTTCTTC

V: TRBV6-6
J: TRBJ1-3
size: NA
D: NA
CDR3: CASSYSAASGNTIYF
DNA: TGTGCCAGCAGTTACTCAGCAGCCTCTGGAAACACCATATATTTT

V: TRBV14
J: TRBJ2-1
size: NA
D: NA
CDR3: CASSPPPLSSYNEQFF
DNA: TGTGCCAGCAGCCCCCCCCCTCTTAGCTCCTACAATGAGCAGTTCTTC

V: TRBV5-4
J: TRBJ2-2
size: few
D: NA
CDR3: CASSLEAEIAGELFF
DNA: TGTGCCAGCAGCTTGGAAGCGGAGATAGCCGGGGAGCTGTTTTTT

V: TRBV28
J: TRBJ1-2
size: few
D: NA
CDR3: CASSSTGTPYGYTF
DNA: TGTGCCAGCAGTTCAACCGGGACCCCTTATGGCTACACCTTC

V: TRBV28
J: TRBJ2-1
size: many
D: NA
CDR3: CASTPTSGLSSYNEQFF
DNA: TGTGCCAGCACCCCTACCTCAGGCTTAAGCTCCTACAATGAGCAGTTCTTC

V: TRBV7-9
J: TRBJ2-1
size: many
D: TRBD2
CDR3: CASSSDFGLAGANEQFF
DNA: TGTGCCAGCAGCTCCGATTTCGGACTAGCGGGGGCCAATGAGCAGTTCTTC

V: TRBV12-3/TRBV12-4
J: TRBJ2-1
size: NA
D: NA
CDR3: CASKFLNEQFF
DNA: TGTGCCAGCAAGTTTCTTAATGAGCAGTTCTTC

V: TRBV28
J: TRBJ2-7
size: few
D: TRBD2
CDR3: CASMDAGGYSYEQYF
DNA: TGTGCCAGCATGGATGCGGGGGGCTACTCCTACGAGCAGTACTTC

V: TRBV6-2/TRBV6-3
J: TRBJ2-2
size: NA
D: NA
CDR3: CASNGWVRAGELFF
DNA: TGTGCCAGCAATGGATGGGTGCGTGCCGGGGAGCTGTTTTTT

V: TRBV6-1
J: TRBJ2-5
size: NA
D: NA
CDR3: CASSYRVGETQYF
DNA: TGTGCCAGCAGCTACAGGGTAGGGGAGACCCAGTACTTC

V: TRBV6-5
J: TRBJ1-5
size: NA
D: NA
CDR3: CASSVGLLQPQHF
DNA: TGTGCCAGCAGTGTCGGGTTGCTTCAGCCCCAGCATTTT

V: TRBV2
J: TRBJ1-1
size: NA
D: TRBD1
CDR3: CASITGEFGAFF
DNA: TGTGCCAGCATTACAGGGGAATTTGGAGCTTTCTTT

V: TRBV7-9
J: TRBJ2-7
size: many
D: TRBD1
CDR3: CASSSPRDSYEQYF
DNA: TGTGCCAGCAGCTCTCCTCGGGACAGCTACGAGCAGTACTTC

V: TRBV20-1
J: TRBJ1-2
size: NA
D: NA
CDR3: CSARVGGTSYYGYTF
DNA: TGCAGTGCTAGAGTGGGGGGGACGAGTTACTATGGCTACACCTTC

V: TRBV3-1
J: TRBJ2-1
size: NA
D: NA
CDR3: CASSQRRNYNEQFF
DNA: TGTGCCAGCAGCCAACGAAGGAACTACAATGAGCAGTTCTTC

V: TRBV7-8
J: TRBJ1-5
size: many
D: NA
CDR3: CASTYLGGSNQPQHF
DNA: TGTGCCAGCACCTACTTGGGGGGTTCCAATCAGCCCCAGCATTTT

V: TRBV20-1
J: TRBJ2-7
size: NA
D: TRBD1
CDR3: CSARERDRFYYEQYF
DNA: TGCAGTGCTAGAGAAAGGGACAGATTTTACTACGAGCAGTACTTC

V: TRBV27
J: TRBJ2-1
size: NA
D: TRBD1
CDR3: CASSFRQGGSYNEQFF
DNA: TGTGCCAGCAGTTTTCGACAGGGGGGATCCTACAATGAGCAGTTCTTC

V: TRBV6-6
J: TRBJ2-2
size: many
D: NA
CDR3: CASSSAPQENTGELFF
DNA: TGTGCCAGCAGTTCAGCCCCACAGGAGAACACCGGGGAGCTGTTTTTT

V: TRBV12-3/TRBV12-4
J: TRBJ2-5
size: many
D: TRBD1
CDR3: CASSSTRGPGETQYF
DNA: TGTGCCAGCAGTTCTACCAGGGGGCCGGGGGAGACCCAGTACTTC

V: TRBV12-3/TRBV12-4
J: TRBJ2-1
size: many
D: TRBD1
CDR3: CASSRQGHYNEQFF
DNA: TGTGCCAGCAGTCGACAGGGGCACTACAATGAGCAGTTCTTC

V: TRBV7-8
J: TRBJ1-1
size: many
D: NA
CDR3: CASSQVEGPQITEAFF
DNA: TGTGCCAGCAGCCAGGTCGAGGGACCGCAGATCACTGAAGCTTTCTTT

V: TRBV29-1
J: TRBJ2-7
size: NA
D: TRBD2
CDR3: CSVVPRGGAPEQYF
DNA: TGCAGCGTCGTCCCGCGGGGGGGGGCCCCCGAGCAGTACTTC

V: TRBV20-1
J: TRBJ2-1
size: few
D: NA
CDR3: CSAREKKDQFF
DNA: TGCAGTGCTAGAGAAAAGAAAGACCAGTTCTTC

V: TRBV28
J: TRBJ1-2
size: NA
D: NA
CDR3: CASSPSPVPTYGYTF
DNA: TGTGCCAGCAGTCCCTCCCCCGTCCCCACGTATGGCTACACCTTC